Here is one TCR beta chain with its context. The target antigen is unknown. Specified time point: pre-sensitization, week 0. This sample's treatment: therapeutic diphenylcyclopropenone sensitization with weekly scalp DPC. Sample donors consisted of patients with alopecia, aged 18 to 70 years, who were suitable for DPC. This record comes from a study of human T cells and chemical hapten exposure. As for the study in general: Women made up most patients, who had alopecia areata, totalis or universalis.

Original analysis: TCRs per sample had a median of around 96,000 and ranged from about 23,224 to 690,600. TCRdb re-called the RACE reads through MiXCR, storing one row per CDR3 protein. What appears here as the V and J calls and clone size reflects TCRdb's work, not the paper's. The sample has about 350,000 distinct CDR3 sequences; about 5.4% are singletons. The germline V gene encodes CDR1 MNHEY and CDR2 SVGEGT. CDR3 length: 17 amino acids. V was trimmed by 0 bases and J by 8 bases, leaving 17 bases between them. Study-wide results and limits: The presence of alopecia in the donors means their immune response may differ from healthy people's.

This chain uses TRBV6-2 or TRBV6-3 with TRBJ1-6, with a weak D call TRBD1 (5 bases). The source is a woman aged 18-29 years with alopecia areata. Some clones in this sample may be carry-over from other donors' samples. The sample in question was whole blood, obtained in connection with sensitization to the hapten diphenylcyclopropenone (DPC). CDR3 protein: CASSYSGRGFTDSPLHF. The CDR3 DNA is TGTGCCAGCAGTTACTCGGGGAGGGGCTTTACGGATTCACCCCTCCACTTT.